This T cell receptor (beta chain) was found in a study of blood T cell repertoires in COVID-19. For the study at large: Sources were T cells, B-cell-depleted T cells, or PBMCs; the material itself was cDNA or gDNA.

In the study's own analysis: From reference gene primer amplification, estimates of nucleated cell counts were derived. Data came from immunoSEQ multiplex PCR; TCRdb stores just in-frame clones and leaves some out. V and J calls and clone size are those listed in that table; D and trimming were worked out from the DNA. The table has roughly 250,000 clones, under 85% seen once. The CDR3 covers 12 residues. CDR1 is LGHDT and CDR2 is YNNKEL in the germline V gene (reference sequence). Trimming removed 6 bases at V and 3 bases at J, with 9 bases between. This receptor was obtained from a human donor in a cohort sampled during active COVID-19. The source material was peripheral blood. The V and J genes are TRBV3-1 (or the pseudogene TRBV3-2) and TRBJ2-7; no reliable D call. The chain's CDR3 is CASSRSVYEQYF. The CDR3 DNA is TGTGCCAGCAGTCGTAGTGTCTACGAGCAGTACTTC.